This T cell receptor (beta chain) was recovered during a study of CD8+CD57+ T cells in acquired aplastic anemia. Study overall: Average DNA yield from sorted CD4+ and CD8+ cells was roughly 3.1 ug. Broader study findings: Patients versus controls showed no significant CD8+ Simpson's diversity difference. A set of about 30 CD8+ CDR3 sequences was shared between patients and controls, and these sequences appeared highly expressed in patients.

Those patients picked for sequencing had displayed CD8+CD57+ cell expansion on flow cytometry. Diagnosis of severe acquired aplastic anemia applied to all patients. The CDR3 extends over 14 amino acids. Trimming took 5 bases from V and 11 from J, leaving 23 bases between them. The germline gives CDR1 DFQATT, CDR2 SNEGSKA (reference sequence). Profiling of TCR beta VDJ combinations and CDR3 sequences used genomic DNA as template. TCRdb re-derived calls from the reads in MiXCR, one entry per CDR3 protein. Altogether 180,000 or so distinct CDR3 sequences are present, 63% being singletons, with the ten largest covering approximately 46%. Comment on this clonotype: Its target is not known.

This chain joins TRBV20-1 and TRBJ2-3, with D tentatively TRBD2 (5 bases). The receptor's source is a human donor with aplastic anemia. Source material: sorted CD4+, CD8+, or CD8+CD57+ T cells (not recorded which) from PBMCs. DNA for the CDR3: TGCAGTGCTCCGAGAGGGCGCCCCTACAATGAGCAGTATTTT. The encoded protein is CSAPRGRPYNEQYF.